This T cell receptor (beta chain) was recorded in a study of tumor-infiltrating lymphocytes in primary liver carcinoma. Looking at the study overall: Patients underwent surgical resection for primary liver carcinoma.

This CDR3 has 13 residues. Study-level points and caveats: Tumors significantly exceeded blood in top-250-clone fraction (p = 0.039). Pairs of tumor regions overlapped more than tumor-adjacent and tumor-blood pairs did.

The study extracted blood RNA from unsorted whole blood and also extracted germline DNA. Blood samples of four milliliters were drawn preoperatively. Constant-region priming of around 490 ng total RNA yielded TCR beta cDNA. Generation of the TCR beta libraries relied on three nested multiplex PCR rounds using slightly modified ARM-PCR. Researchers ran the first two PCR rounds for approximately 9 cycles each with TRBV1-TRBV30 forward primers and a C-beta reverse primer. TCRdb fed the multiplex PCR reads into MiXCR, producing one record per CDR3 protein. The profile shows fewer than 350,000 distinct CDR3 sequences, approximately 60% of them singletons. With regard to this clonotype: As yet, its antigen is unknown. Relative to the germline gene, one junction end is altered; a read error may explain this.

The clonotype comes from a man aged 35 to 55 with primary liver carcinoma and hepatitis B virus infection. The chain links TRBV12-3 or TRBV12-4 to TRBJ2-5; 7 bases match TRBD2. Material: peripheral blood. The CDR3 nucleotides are TGTGTCAGCAGTTTAGCGGGCACTGAGACCCAGTACTTC. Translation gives CVSSLAGTETQYF.